This record looks at one TCR beta chain sequence and its context. A single record per CDR3 protein comes from TCRdb applying MiXCR to the RT-PCR reads. The sample lists 100,000 to 120,000 distinct CDR3 sequences, roughly 37% occurring once. This sample stems from a study of patients and donors after allogeneic stem cell transplantation. V was shortened by 5 bases and J by 7 bases, with 10 bases between the two germline ends. Germline lookup yields CDR1 KGHDR and CDR2 SFDVKD. CDR3 length: 13 residues. This clonotype originated in a human donor who was either an allogeneic HSCT recipient or a stem cell or donor lymphocyte infusion donor (not recorded which). It is not recorded whose cells these are; they may come from a transplant donor. The rearrangement joins TRBV24-1 to TRBJ2-2; the D is unclear. Sequencing input: blood, either unsorted or a sorted T cell fraction (not recorded which). CDR3 sequence reads: CATSAPVNGELFF. The CDR3 DNA sequence: TGTGCCACCAGTGCCCCAGTCAACGGGGAGCTGTTTTTT.